The 9 T cell receptor beta chains presented below share a single source sample, sequenced in a study of OX40 agonist ivuxolimab in advanced cancers. Clones were read by immunoSEQ multiplex PCR, and TCRdb kept only the in-frame ones, dropping some. The table has more than 50,000 clones, roughly 90% seen once; the top ten hold 10% to 15%. This specimen consisted of CD4+ or CD8+ T cells sorted from blood, obtained in a trial of the OX40 agonist ivuxolimab. Every receptor here comes from an adult with an advanced solid tumor such as melanoma, head and neck, liver or kidney cancer.

The rearrangement uses TRBV7-9 and TRBJ2-2; TRBD1 is a possible D gene (6 bases). The CDR3 runs 16 residues. Trimming took off 5 bases at V and 9 bases at J, with 22 bases between the two ends. CDR1 and CDR2 (germline): SEHNR, FQNEAQ (reference sequence). CDR3 amino acids: CASSLVLGTRIRELFF. For the CDR3, the DNA is TGTGCCAGCAGCCTAGTTTTGGGGACAAGAATCAGGGAGCTGTTTTTT.

This chain uses TRBV4-2 with TRBJ1-5; D is possibly TRBD1 (5 bases). The CDR3 contains 15 residues. Looked up from germline, CDR1 is LGHNA and CDR2 is YNFKEQ. Trimming stripped 0 bases from V and 5 bases from J, with 11 bases between. The CDR3 bases are TGTGCCAGCAGCCAAGATCGAGGGGTATATCAGCCCCAGCATTTT. Translation: CASSQDRGVYQPQHF.

The J gene is TRBJ2-7, the V gene TRBV27, with a tentative D call TRBD2 (6 bases). This CDR3 spans 14 amino acids. CDR1 and CDR2 (germline): MNHEY, SMNVEV (reference sequence). Trimming pared 2 bases from V and 2 bases from J, leaving 10 bases between. DNA of the CDR3: TGTGCCAGCAGTTTAGGGGGGTATACCTACGAGCAGTACTTC. Translated, it gives CASSLGGYTYEQYF.

The chain employs TRBV10-2 and TRBJ2-2, with D perhaps TRBD1 or TRBD2 (6 bases each). CDR3 length: 14 amino acids. Trimming cost V 8 bases and J 5 bases, with 15 bases left between them. The germline CDR1 and CDR2 sequences are WSHSY and SAAADI. The CDR3: CASLGGLQTGELFF. The CDR3 nucleotides read TGCGCCAGCTTAGGGGGACTCCAAACCGGGGAGCTGTTTTTT.

This chain connects TRBV28 to TRBJ2-1, with D possibly matching TRBD1 (6 bases). V lost 6 bases to trimming and J lost 10 bases, with 19 bases between them. The germline V gene encodes CDR1 MDHEN and CDR2 SYDVKM. The CDR3 extends over 14 amino acids. Here the CDR3 reads CASRTTGGAREQFF. CDR3 DNA: TGTGCCAGCAGAACGACAGGTGGGGCACGAGAGCAGTTCTTC.

This rearrangement joins TRBV5-1 to TRBJ2-5, with a tentative D call TRBD1 (6 bases). This CDR3 has 14 residues. CDR1 and CDR2 from the germline V gene are SGHRS and YFSETQ. Between the trimmed V and J ends, which lost 0 bases and 5 bases, there was a span of 11 bases. CDR3 residues: CASSLEGVGETQYF. The CDR3, as DNA: TGCGCCAGCAGCTTGGAGGGGGTAGGGGAGACCCAGTACTTC.

This clone came up once. V is TRBV29-1 and J is TRBJ2-5, with D perhaps matching TRBD2 (5 bases). The CDR3 covers 15 residues. Germline V gene sequence: CDR1 SQVTM, CDR2 ANQGSEA. Trimming pared 3 bases from V and 4 bases from J, leaving 18 bases between. This chain's CDR3 is CSVESSPGMSETQYF. The CDR3 coding sequence is TGCAGCGTTGAGTCCTCCCCCGGGATGTCAGAGACCCAGTACTTC.

V is TRBV11-2 and J is TRBJ2-7; 7 bases are a match to TRBD2. This CDR3 spans 16 amino acids. Trimming removed 5 bases from V and 7 bases from J; junction bases left unmatched: 17. CDR1 and CDR2 (germline): SGHAT, FQNNGV. The DNA of the CDR3 is TGTGCCAGCAGCCCCTTATGGGGGAGGGCCTTTAGGGAGCAGTACTTC. This sequence encodes CASSPLWGRAFREQYF. The full variable domain, with the rest looked up from reference TRBV11-2 and TRBJ2-7, is EAGVAQSPRYKIIEKRQSVAFWCNPISGHATLYWYQQILGQGPKLLIQFQNNGVVDDSQLPKDRFSAERLKGVDSTLKIQPAKLEDSAVYLCASSPLWGRAFREQYFGPGTRLTVT.

CDR3 region: CASSFRGNYNEQFF. As DNA, the CDR3 is TGTGCCAGCAGTTTCAGGGGGAATTACAATGAGCAGTTCTTC. The rearrangement uses TRBV6-6 and TRBJ2-1; 7 bases map to TRBD1. The CDR3 sequence is 14 residues long. V gave up 4 bases and J gave up 4 bases; unmatched junction bases: 4. Germline V lookup: CDR1 MNHNY, CDR2 SVGAGI (reference sequence).